This T cell receptor beta chain is from a study of T cell responses to AZD1222 COVID-19 vaccine. With respect to this clone: Its antigen is still unknown.

Germline-derived CDR1 and CDR2 are SGHDT and YYEEEE. The CDR3 length is 16 residues. V shed 4 bases, J shed 0 bases, and the junction held 9 bases outside the gene matches. Study outcomes and limitations: Without day 14 samples, only post-peak T cell repertoires were studied.

This table comes from immunoSEQ multiplex PCR, and its TCRdb copy is limited to in-frame clones, with some not included. The table shows some 140,000 clones, with around 89% occurring only once. Sequencing used peripheral blood, obtained on day 0 of AZD1222 vaccination. The chain joins TRBV5-6 to TRBJ1-2, with 7 bases aligning to TRBD1. This receptor was taken from an adult in good health. CDR3 residues: CASSPVGQEANYGYTF. CDR3 bases: TGTGCCAGCAGCCCCGTCGGACAGGAAGCTAACTATGGCTACACCTTC.